A single sample is the source of the 27 T cell receptor beta chains below, sequenced in a study of metastatic and nonmetastatic thyroid tumors. TCRdb re-analyzed the PCR reads using MiXCR. The data show approximately 6,300 clones, approximately 33% seen once. Treatment of any kind had been given to no patient before thyroid surgery. The sample consisted of adjacent normal tissue. Every receptor here comes from a male donor with papillary thyroid cancer or a benign thyroid nodule (not recorded which). Some clones in this sample may be carry-over from other donors' samples.

This clone was observed a handful of times. This sequence joins TRBV27 and TRBJ2-1; 12 bases match TRBD2. CDR3 length equals 16 residues. Germline lookup yields CDR1 MNHEY and CDR2 SMNVEV (reference sequence). V was clipped by 4 bases and J by 8 bases; unmatched bases: 9. The CDR3 DNA is TGTGCCAGCAGTTCCCTAGCGGGAGGGCGGAGAGATGAGCAGTTCTTC. Protein: CASSSLAGGRRDEQFF.

The rearrangement links TRBV11-2 to TRBJ2-7; 7 positions match TRBD1. The trim removed 3 bases at V and 1 base at J, leaving 6 bases unmatched. CDR3 size: 15 residues. Germline CDR1 reads SGHAT; CDR2 reads FQNNGV. CDR3 region: CASSFLQGPSYEQYF. CDR3 bases: TGTGCCAGCAGCTTTTTACAGGGGCCGTCCTACGAGCAGTACTTC.

This clone was seen many times. The chain carries TRBV6-1 and TRBJ1-1; tentative D call: TRBD1 (5 bases). CDR1 and CDR2 (germline): MNHNS, SASEGT. The CDR3 is 14 amino acids. Trimming removed 8 bases from V and 5 bases from J, with 18 bases in between. CDR3: CASFGGGERTEAFF. The CDR3 DNA sequence: TGTGCCAGCTTCGGTGGGGGAGAGAGGACTGAAGCTTTCTTT.

This rearrangement joins TRBV7-9 to TRBJ2-2; perhaps TRBD2 as D (5 bases). The CDR3 has 15 amino acids. The ends were cut back, 3 bases at V and 4 bases at J, with 12 bases in the middle. CDR1 and CDR2 (germline): SEHNR, FQNEAQ (reference sequence). The DNA of the CDR3 is TGTGCCAGCAGCTTGGTGGGAGCGGTCACCGGGGAGCTGTTTTTT. Residues: CASSLVGAVTGELFF.

J is TRBJ2-5 and V is TRBV5-6; no clear D gene. The closer fit of TRBJ2-1 to the DNA end suggests the J call may be wrong. The germline V gene encodes CDR1 SGHDT and CDR2 YYEEEE. The CDR3 is 12 amino acids. CDR3 in amino acids: CASSLRIYEQFF. The CDR3 DNA sequence: TGTGCCAGCAGCTTGAGAATATATGAGCAGTTCTTC.

This clone rates as medium-sized. This chain joins TRBV7-2 and TRBJ1-1; D ambiguous. This CDR3 comprises 14 residues. V lost 5 bases and J lost 1, with 11 bases in between. Germline V gene lookup returns CDR1 SGHTA and CDR2 FQGNSA. The chain's CDR3 is CASSLGRKNTEAFF. The CDR3 nucleotides are TGTGCCAGCAGCCTCGGGAGGAAGAACACTGAAGCTTTCTTT.

This clone has only a few counts. The chain uses TRBV20-1 and TRBJ1-5; the match to TRBD1 covers 9 bases. V trimming: 2 bases; J trimming: 3 bases; junction bases outside the gene matches: 5. This CDR3 region has 15 residues. Per the germline V gene, CDR1 is DFQATT and CDR2 is SNEGSKA (reference sequence). CDR3 in amino acids: CSARWGTGYNQPQHF. Written as DNA, the CDR3 is TGCAGTGCTAGATGGGGGACAGGGTACAATCAGCCCCAGCATTTT.

The chain combines TRBV5-1 with TRBJ2-1; 7 nucleotides agree with TRBD1. The V and J ends lost 5 bases and 9 bases, in that order; junction bases with no gene match: 8. This CDR3 has 13 amino acids. From germline, CDR1 is SGHRS and CDR2 YFSETQ. This CDR3 reads CASSWDSTPEQFF. CDR3 coding DNA: TGCGCCAGCAGTTGGGACAGCACCCCTGAGCAGTTCTTC.

The CDR3 protein is CASSLGVDLNTEAFF. CDR3 sequence (DNA): TGCGCCAGCAGCTTGGGGGTAGATCTGAACACTGAAGCTTTCTTT. This chain uses TRBV5-1 with TRBJ1-1; no clear D gene. Germline CDR1 and CDR2: SGHRS and YFSETQ. The CDR3 sequence is 15 residues long. The V and J ends lost 0 bases and 0 bases respectively, with 9 bases between them.

This clone was picked up a small number of times. The V gene is TRBV6-1, the J gene TRBJ1-3, with D maybe TRBD1 (5 bases). CDR3 size: 15 residues. Trimming cost V 7 bases and J 5 bases, with 18 bases left between them. Germline values: CDR1 MNHNS, CDR2 SASEGT. CDR3 nucleotide sequence: TGTGCCAGCATTTATATCGGGGGTTCTCGAAACACCATATATTTT. Residues: CASIYIGGSRNTIYF.

V gene TRBV30 combines with J gene TRBJ1-4; D uncertain. V dropped 3 bases and J dropped 3 bases, with 14 bases sitting between them. This CDR3 comprises 15 residues. The germline gives CDR1 GTSNPN, CDR2 SVGIG (reference sequence). The CDR3 DNA follows: TGTGCCTGGAGACCCGAAGGGCGGGCTAATGAAAAACTGTTTTTT. Translating gives CAWRPEGRANEKLFF. The full variable domain, in which reference TRBV30 and TRBJ1-4 provide the parts outside the CDR3, is SQTIHQWPATLVQPVGSPLSLECTVEGTSNPNLYWYRQAAGRGLQLLFYSVGIGQISSEVPQNLSASRPQDRQFILSSKKLLLSDSGFYLCAWRPEGRANEKLFFGSGTQLSVL.

This clone was seen a few times. The gene calls are TRBV12-3 or TRBV12-4 and TRBJ2-2; 14 nucleotides align to TRBD2. J gave up 8 bases and V 7 bases, and 9 bases lay outside the gene matches. The CDR3 runs to 16 residues. The CDR3 DNA is TGTGCCAGCATCCTGGGACTAGCGGGAGAGGGAGGGGAGCTGTTTTTT. It specifies CASILGLAGEGGELFF.

This chain uses TRBV11-2 with TRBJ1-2, with 7 bases lining up with TRBD1. Germline V gene data show CDR1 as SGHAT and CDR2 as FQNNGV. CDR3 length: 16 residues. With 4 bases clipped from V and 5 bases from J, the junction kept 13 bases outside the gene matches. The CDR3 spells CASSSDGQAALYGYTF. The CDR3 region has the DNA TGTGCCAGCAGCTCAGACGGACAGGCGGCTCTTTATGGCTACACCTTC.

By share of the sample, this clone is medium-sized. The chain uses TRBV9 and TRBJ2-2; no clear D gene. Trimming cost V 3 bases and J 8 bases, with 17 bases left between them. Germline V lookup: CDR1 SGDLS, CDR2 YYNGEE. This CDR3 is built from 15 residues. The CDR3 loop is CASSARAHSKGELFF. Written as DNA, the CDR3 is TGTGCCAGCAGCGCCCGAGCCCACTCGAAGGGGGAGCTGTTTTTT.

This clone was found once. Germline is not matched at one junction end, which may reflect a read error. V usage is TRBV7-2 and J usage is TRBJ2-5; the match to TRBD2 covers 10 bases. Per germline, CDR1 SGHTA and CDR2 FQGNSA. This CDR3 spans 16 amino acids. The CDR3 DNA follows: TGTGCTAGCAGCTTAGGTGGAGCGGGGGGGCGAGGGACCCAGTACTTC. This codes for CASSLGGAGGRGTQYF. Combining the CDR3 with reference TRBV7-2 and TRBJ2-5 gives the whole variable domain GAGVSQSPSNKVTEKGKDVELRCDPISGHTALYWYRQSLGQGLEFLIYFQGNSAPDKSGLPSDRFSAERTGGSVSTLTIQRTQQEDSAVYLCASSLGGAGGRGTQYFGPGTRLLVL.

The chain recombines TRBV27 with TRBJ2-7; possible D gene TRBD2, 5 bases. Germline loops: CDR1 MNHEY, CDR2 SMNVEV (reference sequence). The CDR3 length is 13 residues. The V gene lost 3 bases and the J gene lost 4 bases, with 10 bases spanning the gap. The CDR3 DNA reads TGTGCCAGCAGTTTTGGGAGTGGGTACGAGCAGTACTTC. It encodes CASSFGSGYEQYF.

In this sample, this clone turned up a few times. The rearrangement links TRBV11-2 to TRBJ2-7, with a weak D call TRBD2 (6 bases). Germline-derived CDR1 and CDR2 are SGHAT and FQNNGV. V gave up 4 bases and J gave up 4 bases, with 17 bases separating them. The CDR3 is 15 amino acids. CDR3 sequence: CASSSVLDYGYEQYF. The CDR3 DNA follows: TGTGCCAGCAGCTCCGTGTTGGACTACGGGTACGAGCAGTACTTC.

The genes are TRBV20-1 and TRBJ2-7; maybe TRBD1 (5 bases). Germline CDR1 and CDR2: DFQATT and SNEGSKA (reference sequence). This CDR3 has 12 amino acids. Trimming took off 2 bases at V and 4 bases at J, with 9 bases between the two ends. CDR3 region: CSARMGQYEQYF. The CDR3 DNA reads as TGCAGTGCTAGAATGGGGCAATACGAGCAGTACTTC.

This clone was seen many times. The rearrangement uses TRBV5-4 and TRBJ2-7, with D uncertain. CDR3 length: 11 amino acids. Trimming removed 3 bases at V and 6 bases at J, with 7 bases between. Germline lookup yields CDR1 SGHNT and CDR2 YYREEE (reference sequence). The CDR3 DNA sequence: TGTGCCAGCAGCTCCCTGGGCGAGCAGTACTTC. It codes for CASSSLGEQYF.

The CDR3, as DNA: TGTGCCAGCAGTTACGTGCGGGGTGGCTACAATGAGCAGTTCTTC. Translation: CASSYVRGGYNEQFF. This chain links TRBV6-5 with TRBJ2-1; D is perhaps TRBD2 (6 bases). The germline V gene encodes CDR1 MNHEY and CDR2 SVGAGI. The CDR3 extends over 15 amino acids. Trimming cost V 2 bases and J 3 bases, with 11 bases left between them.

The chain couples TRBV11-2 to TRBJ2-5; 15 bases are a match to TRBD2. Germline V lookup: CDR1 SGHAT, CDR2 FQNNGV. The V and J ends lost 2 bases and 3 bases, in that order; junction bases with no gene match: 10. The CDR3 is made up of 19 amino acids. DNA for the CDR3: TGTGCCAGCAGCTTATGGGGACGCGGACTAGCGGGAGGGGAAGAGACCCAGTACTTC. Its translation is CASSLWGRGLAGGEETQYF.

On this clone: Other DNA sequences in the sample encode the same CDR3. The CDR3 bases are TGTGCCATAGGAACAGGCGATAGCAATCAGCCCCAGCATTTT. The encoded protein is CAIGTGDSNQPQHF. This chain joins TRBV10-3 and TRBJ1-5, with D perhaps TRBD1 (5 bases). The V and J ends lost 9 bases and 0 bases respectively, with 12 bases between them. In germline, CDR1 is ENHRY, CDR2 SYGVKD. The CDR3 totals 14 residues.

Comments on this clone: The junction departs from the called germline gene at one end, perhaps through a read error. CDR3 DNA: TGTGCCAGTATCCCCTTGGCATGTGCCAACTTCCTGACTTTC. It codes for CASIPLACANFLTF. This sequence joins TRBV19 and TRBJ2-6; D remains unclear. Germline V gene data show CDR1 as LNHDA and CDR2 as SQIVND (reference sequence). This CDR3 has 14 residues.

This clone is deemed medium-sized. The chain joins TRBV5-1 to TRBJ1-4; unclear D gene. The CDR3 runs to 14 residues. Between the trimmed V and J ends, which lost 2 bases and 5 bases, there was a span of 10 bases. Germline values: CDR1 SGHRS, CDR2 YFSETQ. The CDR3 nucleotides read TGCGCCAGCAGCTTTACCGCCCCGAATGAAAAACTGTTTTTT. Translation gives CASSFTAPNEKLFF.

This clone was recorded a few times. The J gene is TRBJ1-1, the V gene TRBV6-1; possibly TRBD1 for D (6 bases). Trimming cost V 9 bases and J 5 bases, with 16 bases left between them. The germline V gene has CDR1 MNHNS and CDR2 SASEGT. The CDR3 is made up of 13 amino acids. Written as DNA, the CDR3 is TGTGCCAGTTTACAGGGAGGAGATACTGAAGCTTTCTTT. Amino acid sequence: CASLQGGDTEAFF.

This clone was seen a handful of times. This chain uses TRBV20-1 with TRBJ2-7, with 16 bases matching TRBD2. CDR1 and CDR2 from the germline V gene are DFQATT and SNEGSKA (reference sequence). The CDR3 contains 17 residues. Unmatched junction bases numbered 11, after V lost 4 bases and J lost 5 bases. CDR3 DNA: TGCAGTGCTACCAACGGGACTAGCGGGAGGGCCGTTAACGAGCAGTACTTC. Translated: CSATNGTSGRAVNEQYF.

This clone was seen more than once but under ten times. This chain uses TRBV5-1 with TRBJ1-4, with D perhaps matching TRBD1 (5 bases). The CDR3 sequence is 14 residues long. Germline CDR1 and CDR2: SGHRS and YFSETQ. Trimming stripped 1 base from V and 10 bases from J, with 14 bases between. The CDR3 DNA sequence: TGCGCCAGCAGCTTGACGGGGCCGATTGGAAAACTGTTTTTT. It specifies CASSLTGPIGKLFF. The entire variable domain, with the rest obtained from reference TRBV5-1 and TRBJ1-4, is as follows: KAGVTQTPRYLIKTRGQQVTLSCSPISGHRSVSWYQQTPGQGLQFLFEYFSETQRNKGNFPGRFSGRQFSNSRSEMNVSTLELGDSALYLCASSLTGPIGKLFFGSGTQLSVL.